These 15 T cell receptor beta chains originate from one sample sequenced in a study of T cell responses to AZD1222 COVID-19 vaccine. Clones were read by immunoSEQ multiplex PCR, and TCRdb kept only the in-frame ones, dropping some. This table has 150,000 or so clones, approximately 91% appearing once. The specimen comprised peripheral blood, sampled 28 days after the second AZD1222 dose. The origin of the receptors is an adult who received the AZD1222 COVID-19 vaccine.

V and J are TRBV6-5 and TRBJ2-1, with TRBD2 matching over 7 bases. Germline CDR1 and CDR2: MNHEY and SVGAGI. The CDR3 loop spans 14 amino acids. V lost 6 bases and J lost 8; bases outside the gene matches: 10. The CDR3 sequence: CASRKRNSGDEQFF. CDR3 bases: TGTGCCAGCAGGAAACGAAACAGCGGGGATGAGCAGTTCTTC.

The chain couples TRBV1 to TRBJ2-5; TRBD1, the D gene given by the table, was not confirmed from the DNA. TRBV1 is an annotated pseudogene. The CDR3 consists of 19 residues. The CDR3 DNA sequence: TGCACCAGCAGCCAAGGATCAAGGACAGCCCAATCCCTCCAAGAGACCCAGTACTTC. Its translation: CTSSQGSRTAQSLQETQYF.

The gene calls are TRBV18 and TRBJ1-2; D is undetermined. V shed 4 bases and J shed 5 bases, with 11 bases lying between them. In germline, CDR1 is KGHSH, CDR2 LQKENI. The CDR3 loop spans 13 amino acids. The CDR3 DNA reads as TGTGCCAGCTCACAAGGATCGACGTATGGCTACACCTTC. Its protein is CASSQGSTYGYTF.

CDR3 in amino acids: CASSLYPSGRPNEQFF. Here the CDR3 DNA reads TGTGCCAGCAGCTTGTATCCTAGCGGGAGGCCCAATGAGCAGTTCTTC. This chain joins TRBV7-8 and TRBJ2-1; 11 bases align to TRBD2. CDR3 length: 16 amino acids. The J segment lost 6 bases and the V segment lost 3 bases, leaving 7 bases of the junction unmatched. In germline, CDR1 is SGHVS, CDR2 FQNEAQ. The full variable domain, its missing parts supplied by reference TRBV7-8 and TRBJ2-1, is GAGVSQSPRYKVAKRGQDVALRCDPISGHVSLFWYQQALGQGPEFLTYFQNEAQLDKSGLPSDRFFAERPEGSVSTLKIQRTQQEDSAVYLCASSLYPSGRPNEQFFGPGTRLTVL.

The V and J genes are TRBV6-6 and TRBJ1-1, with 10 positions matching TRBD1. Looked up from germline, CDR1 is MNHNY and CDR2 is SVGAGI (reference sequence). The CDR3 is made up of 15 amino acids. J was trimmed by 6 bases and V by 2 bases; bases with no gene match: 6. The CDR3 is CASSYPGQGRAEAFF. The DNA for the CDR3 is TGTGCCAGCAGTTACCCGGGACAGGGGAGGGCTGAAGCTTTCTTT.

This sequence joins TRBV28 and TRBJ2-3, with TRBD1 matching 11 bases. There are 19 residues in the CDR3. The germline CDR1 and CDR2 sequences are MDHEN and SYDVKM. V was pared by 4 bases and J by 1 base, with 13 bases of the junction left unmatched. CDR3 region: CASSSPRGTGGLGTDTQYF. CDR3 nucleotides: TGTGCCAGCAGTTCCCCCCGCGGGACAGGGGGTTTAGGCACAGATACGCAGTATTTT.

V gene TRBV7-2 combines with J gene TRBJ1-5, with D possibly TRBD1 on 6 matching bases. The CDR3 spans 14 residues. V was clipped by 5 bases and J by 2 bases, with 10 bases between them. Germline V gene sequence: CDR1 SGHTA, CDR2 FQGNSA. CDR3 sequence: CASSPRQGNQPQHF. The CDR3, as DNA: TGTGCCAGCAGCCCACGACAGGGCAATCAGCCCCAGCATTTT.

The chain has TRBV6-6 and TRBJ1-1; D might be TRBD1 (5 bases). Germline CDR1 MNHNY, CDR2 SVGAGI (reference sequence). The germline V and J ends were trimmed by 7 bases and 5 bases, with 14 bases remaining between them. The CDR3 has 13 residues. The CDR3 DNA follows: TGTGCCAGCAAAATAATGGGGGGGACTGAAGCTTTCTTT. It translates to CASKIMGGTEAFF.

The chain is built from TRBV3-1 (or the pseudogene TRBV3-2) and TRBJ2-3; weak D call: TRBD1 (5 bases). Germline loops: CDR1 LGHDT, CDR2 YNNKEL (reference sequence). Deletions cut 3 bases from V and 3 bases from J, with 13 bases between. The CDR3 is 15 residues long. The CDR3 reads CASSHPRDGTDTQYF. In nucleotides, the CDR3 is TGTGCCAGCAGCCACCCCAGGGATGGGACAGATACGCAGTATTTT.

The chain recombines TRBV6-5 with TRBJ2-1; a possible D gene is TRBD1 (6 bases). The V gene's germline CDR1 is MNHEY and CDR2 SVGAGI. Between the trimmed V and J ends, which lost 8 bases and 4 bases, there was a span of 12 bases. CDR3 size: 13 residues. The chain's CDR3 is CASQSRGYNEQFF. In DNA, the CDR3 is TGTGCCAGCCAATCTAGGGGGTACAATGAGCAGTTCTTC.

The J gene is TRBJ2-2, the V gene TRBV7-9, with TRBD2 matching 11 bases. CDR1 is SEHNR and CDR2 is FQNEAQ in the germline V gene (reference sequence). The junction had 9 bases not matched to a gene; V was cut back by 5 bases and J by 4 bases. The CDR3 has 17 residues. The CDR3 is CASSTKPGLAATGELFF. CDR3 DNA: TGTGCCAGCAGCACCAAGCCGGGACTAGCGGCCACCGGGGAGCTGTTTTTT.

The genes are TRBV5-1 and TRBJ1-1, with 8 bases that match TRBD1. CDR1 is SGHRS, CDR2 YFSETQ, per germline. Trimming took 0 bases from V and 1 from J; bases not matched to a gene: 5. This CDR3 comprises 16 residues. CDR3 protein: CASSLEPGTGNTEAFF. The CDR3 DNA is TGCGCCAGCAGCTTGGAACCCGGGACAGGGAACACTGAAGCTTTCTTT.

V usage is TRBV9 and J usage is TRBJ2-6, with unresolved D. The CDR3 totals 15 residues. Trimming left V 0 bases short and J 2 bases short, with 6 bases between. From germline, CDR1 is SGDLS and CDR2 YYNGEE. CDR3 residues: CASSVVGTGANVLTF. The CDR3 DNA sequence: TGTGCCAGCAGCGTAGTGGGGACTGGGGCCAACGTCCTGACTTTC.

This clone has a single count. The chain is built from TRBV24-1 and TRBJ1-1, with 8 bases aligning to TRBD1. CDR1 KGHDR and CDR2 SFDVKD come from the germline V gene. Trimming cost V 4 bases and J 10 bases; bases outside gene matches: 7. The CDR3 has 13 amino acids. Written as DNA, the CDR3 is TGTGCCACCAGTGACTACAGGGGGGCTGGAGCTTTCTTT. This sequence encodes CATSDYRGAGAFF.

The chain couples TRBV7-2 to TRBJ1-2; D is unresolved. The CDR3 totals 13 residues. The V gene's germline CDR1 is SGHTA and CDR2 FQGNSA. Trimming shortened V by 3 bases and J by 2 bases, and 7 bases separated the two germline ends. Here the CDR3 reads CASSFAGNYGYTF. In DNA, the CDR3 is TGTGCCAGCAGCTTCGCGGGAAACTATGGCTACACCTTC.